The clone carrying this T cell receptor beta chain appeared many times. The sample originates from a study of blood T cells in healthy people across ages. Study-wide context: Template switching recovered approximately one barcoded beta molecule for every two T cells.

CDR1 and CDR2 (germline): DFQATT, SNEGSKA (reference sequence). The CDR3 is 12 residues long. The ends were cut back, 5 bases at V and 3 bases at J, with 11 bases in the middle. Using a J-beta primer mix together with a sample-barcoded 5' primer, a second PCR was run for roughly 6 to 12 cycles. TCRdb used MiXCR to reprocess the 5' RACE reads, holding one entry per CDR3 protein. Of about 720,000 distinct CDR3 sequences in the sample, about 20% were seen once. This TCR was recovered from a man between 65 and 80 years old in good health. Sequenced material: blood. This chain joins TRBV20-1 and TRBJ2-7; D is possibly TRBD1 (5 bases). CDR3 loop: CSAWGRDYEQYF. The CDR3 region has the DNA TGCAGTGCTTGGGGCAGGGACTACGAGCAGTACTTC.